This TCR beta chain stems from a study of OX40 agonist ivuxolimab in advanced cancers. The table came from immunoSEQ multiplex PCR; TCRdb's copy has only in-frame clones and leaves some out. The table includes tens of thousands of clones, approximately 84% detected once. This specimen consisted of CD4+ or CD8+ T cells sorted from blood, obtained in a trial of the OX40 agonist ivuxolimab. The sequence came from an adult with an advanced solid tumor such as melanoma, head and neck, liver or kidney cancer.

As DNA, the CDR3 is TGTGCCACCTTAACGGAGATGAATGAGCAGTTCTTC. Amino acid sequence: CATLTEMNEQFF. The rearrangement joins TRBV28 to TRBJ2-1; D remains ambiguous. Germline V gives CDR1 MDHEN, CDR2 SYDVKM. V was shortened by 10 bases and J by 7 bases, with 14 bases between the two germline ends. This CDR3 is 12 amino acids long.